This T cell receptor beta chain emerged from a study of PD-1 blockade in classical Hodgkin lymphoma. As for the study in general: Patients were infused with nivolumab 3 mg/kg every 2 weeks. Findings and caveats of the study: Those achieving complete response showed baseline diversity like newly diagnosed patients.

Method: immunoSEQ multiplex PCR; TCRdb's copy keeps in-frame clones and lacks some. This sample carries some 7,000 clones, over 60% of them seen once, and the ten largest clones take roughly 40%. The CDR3 loop spans 15 amino acids. Germline V gives CDR1 MDHEN, CDR2 SYDVKM. V was shortened by 3 bases and J by 2 bases, with 14 bases between the two germline ends. As to this clone: The target antigen is unknown.

The sample's time point: cycle 4 day 1 (C4D1), after five to seven weeks of nivolumab. No patient escaped relapse after autologous stem cell transplantation, and brentuximab vedotin exposure varied. V is TRBV28 and J is TRBJ2-7, with D possibly being TRBD2 (5 bases). Here the sequenced sample was peripheral blood mononuclear cells (PBMCs), taken before the fourth cycle of nivolumab. This clonotype was sampled from a human donor with classical Hodgkin lymphoma. The CDR3 protein is CASSFTEGLTYEQYF. CDR3 sequence (DNA): TGTGCCAGCAGTTTTACTGAGGGCCTTACCTACGAGCAGTACTTC.